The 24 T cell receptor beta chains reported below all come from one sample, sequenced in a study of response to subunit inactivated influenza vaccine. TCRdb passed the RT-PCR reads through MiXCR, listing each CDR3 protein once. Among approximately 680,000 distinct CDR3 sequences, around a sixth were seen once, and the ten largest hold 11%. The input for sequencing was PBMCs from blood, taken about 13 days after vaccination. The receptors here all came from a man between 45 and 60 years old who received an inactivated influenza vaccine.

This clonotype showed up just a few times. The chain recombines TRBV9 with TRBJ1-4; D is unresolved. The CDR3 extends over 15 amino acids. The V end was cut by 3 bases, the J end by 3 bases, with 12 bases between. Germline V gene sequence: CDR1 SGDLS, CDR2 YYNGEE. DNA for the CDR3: TGTGCCAGCAGCGCCCGGGGTGCGGCTAATGAAAAACTGTTTTTT. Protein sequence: CASSARGAANEKLFF.

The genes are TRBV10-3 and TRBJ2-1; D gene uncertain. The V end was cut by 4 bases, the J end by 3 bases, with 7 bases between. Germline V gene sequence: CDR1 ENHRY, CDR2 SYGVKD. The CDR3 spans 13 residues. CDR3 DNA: TGTGCCATCAGTGTCAACAGCTACAATGAGCAGTTCTTC. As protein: CAISVNSYNEQFF.

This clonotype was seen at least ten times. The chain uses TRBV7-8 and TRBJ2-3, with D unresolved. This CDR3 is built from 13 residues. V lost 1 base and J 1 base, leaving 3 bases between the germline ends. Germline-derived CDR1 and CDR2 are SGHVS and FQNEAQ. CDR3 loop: CASSLVRTDTQYF. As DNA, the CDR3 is TGTGCCAGCAGCTTAGTCCGCACAGATACGCAGTATTTT.

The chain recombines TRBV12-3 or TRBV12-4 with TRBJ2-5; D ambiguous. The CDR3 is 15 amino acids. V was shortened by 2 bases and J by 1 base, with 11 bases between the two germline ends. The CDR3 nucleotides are TGTGCCAGCAGTTTAAGCTGGGCAGTCCAAGAGACCCAGTACTTC. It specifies CASSLSWAVQETQYF.

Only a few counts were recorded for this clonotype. As DNA, the CDR3 is TGTGCCATCAGAAGACAGGGGGCGCAGAACGGGGAGCTGTTTTTT. Translated, it gives CAIRRQGAQNGELFF. V gene TRBV10-3 combines with J gene TRBJ2-2; 10 nucleotides line up with TRBD1. Germline CDR1 is ENHRY and CDR2 is SYGVKD. The trim removed 6 bases at V and 7 bases at J, leaving 8 bases unmatched. The CDR3 contains 15 residues.

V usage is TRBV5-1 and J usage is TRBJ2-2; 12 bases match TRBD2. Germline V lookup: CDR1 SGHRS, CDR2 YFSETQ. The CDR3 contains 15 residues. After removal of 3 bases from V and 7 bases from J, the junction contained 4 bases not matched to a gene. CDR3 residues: CASSSTSGGIGELFF. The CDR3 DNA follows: TGCGCCAGCAGCTCCACTAGCGGGGGGATCGGGGAGCTGTTTTTT.

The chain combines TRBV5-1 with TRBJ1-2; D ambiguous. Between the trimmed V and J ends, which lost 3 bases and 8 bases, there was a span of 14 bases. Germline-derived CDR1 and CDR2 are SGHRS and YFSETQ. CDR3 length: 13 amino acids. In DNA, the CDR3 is TGCGCCAGCAGCTCCCCCGGGATGGAGGGCTACACCTTC. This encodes CASSSPGMEGYTF.

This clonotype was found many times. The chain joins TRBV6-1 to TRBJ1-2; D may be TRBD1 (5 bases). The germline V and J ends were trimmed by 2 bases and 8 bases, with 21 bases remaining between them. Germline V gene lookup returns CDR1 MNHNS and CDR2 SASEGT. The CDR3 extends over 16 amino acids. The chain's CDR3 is CASSEHSGTVKMGYTF. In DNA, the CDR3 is TGTGCCAGCAGTGAACATTCCGGGACGGTAAAGATGGGCTACACCTTC.

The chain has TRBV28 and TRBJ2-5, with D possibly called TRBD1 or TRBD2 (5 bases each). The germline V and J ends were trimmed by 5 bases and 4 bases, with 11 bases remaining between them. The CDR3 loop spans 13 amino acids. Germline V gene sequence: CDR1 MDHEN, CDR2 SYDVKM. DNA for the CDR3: TGTGCCAGCAGTATGGGGGTGAGAGAGACCCAGTACTTC. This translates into CASSMGVRETQYF.

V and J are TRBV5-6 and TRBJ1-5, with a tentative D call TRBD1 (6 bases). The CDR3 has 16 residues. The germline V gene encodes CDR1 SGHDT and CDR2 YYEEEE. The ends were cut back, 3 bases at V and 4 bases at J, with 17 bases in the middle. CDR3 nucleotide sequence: TGTGCCAGCAGCTGGGGGGGGGGCGAGTTTAATCAGCCCCAGCATTTT. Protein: CASSWGGGEFNQPQHF.

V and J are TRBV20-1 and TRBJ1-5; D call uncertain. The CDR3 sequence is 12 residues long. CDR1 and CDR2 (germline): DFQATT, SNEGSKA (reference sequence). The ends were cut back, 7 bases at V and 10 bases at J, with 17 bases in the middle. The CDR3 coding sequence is TGCAGTGGCAGTCGTCTAGGCGGCCCCCAGCATTTT. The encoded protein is CSGSRLGGPQHF.

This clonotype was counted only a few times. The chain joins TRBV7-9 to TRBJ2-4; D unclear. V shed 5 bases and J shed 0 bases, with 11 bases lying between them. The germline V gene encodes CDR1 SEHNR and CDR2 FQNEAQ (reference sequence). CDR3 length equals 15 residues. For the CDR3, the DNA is TGTGCCAGCAGCGGCGTAGTTGGAGCCAAAAACATTCAGTACTTC. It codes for CASSGVVGAKNIQYF. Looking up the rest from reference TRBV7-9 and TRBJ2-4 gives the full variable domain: DTGVSQNPRHKITKRGQNVTFRCDPISEHNRLYWYRQTLGQGPEFLTYFQNEAQLEKSRLLSDRFSAERPKGSFSTLEIQRTEQGDSAMYLCASSGVVGAKNIQYFGAGTRLSVL.

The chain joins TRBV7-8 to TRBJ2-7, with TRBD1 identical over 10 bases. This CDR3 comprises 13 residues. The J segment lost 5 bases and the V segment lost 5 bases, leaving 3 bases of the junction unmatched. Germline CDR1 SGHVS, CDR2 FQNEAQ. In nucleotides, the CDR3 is TGTGCCAGCAGCATCGGGACAGGGGACGAGCAGTACTTC. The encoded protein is CASSIGTGDEQYF. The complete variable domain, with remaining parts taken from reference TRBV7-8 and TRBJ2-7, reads GAGVSQSPRYKVAKRGQDVALRCDPISGHVSLFWYQQALGQGPEFLTYFQNEAQLDKSGLPSDRFFAERPEGSVSTLKIQRTQQEDSAVYLCASSIGTGDEQYFGPGTRLTVT.

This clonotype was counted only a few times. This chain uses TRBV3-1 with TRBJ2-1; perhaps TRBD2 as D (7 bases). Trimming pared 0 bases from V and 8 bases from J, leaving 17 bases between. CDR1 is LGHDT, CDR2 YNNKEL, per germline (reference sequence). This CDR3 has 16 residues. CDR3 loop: CASSQDPGLGGYEQFF. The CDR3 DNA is TGTGCCAGCAGCCAAGACCCCGGACTAGGGGGGTATGAGCAGTTCTTC.

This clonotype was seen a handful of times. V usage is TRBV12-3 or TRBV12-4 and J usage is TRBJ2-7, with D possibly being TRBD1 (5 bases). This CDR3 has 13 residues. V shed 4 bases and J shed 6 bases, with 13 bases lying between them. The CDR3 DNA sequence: TGTGCCAGCAGTTACTCAGGGTTTTTCGAGCAGTACTTC. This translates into CASSYSGFFEQYF.

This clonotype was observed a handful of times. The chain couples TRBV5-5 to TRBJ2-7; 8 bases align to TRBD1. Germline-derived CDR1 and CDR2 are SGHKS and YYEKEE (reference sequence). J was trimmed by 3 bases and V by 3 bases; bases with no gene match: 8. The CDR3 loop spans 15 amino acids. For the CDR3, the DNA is TGTGCCAGCAGCTCCCGCGGACAGGGTCGCTACGAGCAGTACTTC. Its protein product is CASSSRGQGRYEQYF. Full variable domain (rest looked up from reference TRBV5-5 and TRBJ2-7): DAGVTQSPTHLIKTRGQQVTLRCSPISGHKSVSWYQQVLGQGPQFIFQYYEKEERGRGNFPDRFSARQFPNYSSELNVNALLLGDSALYLCASSSRGQGRYEQYFGPGTRLTVT.

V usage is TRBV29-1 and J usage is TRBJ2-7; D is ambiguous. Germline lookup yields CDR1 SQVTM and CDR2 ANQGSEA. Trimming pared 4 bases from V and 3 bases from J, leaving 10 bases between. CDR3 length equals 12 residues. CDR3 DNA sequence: TGCAGCGTTGTTGAAACGGACTACGAGCAGTACTTC. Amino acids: CSVVETDYEQYF.

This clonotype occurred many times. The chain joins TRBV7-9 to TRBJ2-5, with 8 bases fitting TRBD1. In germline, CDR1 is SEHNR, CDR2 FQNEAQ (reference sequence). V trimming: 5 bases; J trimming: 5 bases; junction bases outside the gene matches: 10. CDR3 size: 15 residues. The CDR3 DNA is TGTGCCAGCAGCCTTAGACAGGGGACGGATGAGACCCAGTACTTC. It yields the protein CASSLRQGTDETQYF.

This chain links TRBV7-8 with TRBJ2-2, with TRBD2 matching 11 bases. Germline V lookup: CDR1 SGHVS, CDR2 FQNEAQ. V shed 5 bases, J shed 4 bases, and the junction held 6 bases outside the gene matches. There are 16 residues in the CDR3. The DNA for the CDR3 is TGTGCCAGCAGCACATTAGCGGGAGGGACCACCGGGGAGCTGTTTTTT. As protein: CASSTLAGGTTGELFF.

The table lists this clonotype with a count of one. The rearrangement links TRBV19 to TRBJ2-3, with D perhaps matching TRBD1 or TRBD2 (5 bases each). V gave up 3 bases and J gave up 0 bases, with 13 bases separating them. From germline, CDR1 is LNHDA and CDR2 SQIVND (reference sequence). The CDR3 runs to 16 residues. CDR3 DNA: TGTGCCAGTAGTATTGGAAACTGGGGGAGCACAGATACGCAGTATTTT. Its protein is CASSIGNWGSTDTQYF.

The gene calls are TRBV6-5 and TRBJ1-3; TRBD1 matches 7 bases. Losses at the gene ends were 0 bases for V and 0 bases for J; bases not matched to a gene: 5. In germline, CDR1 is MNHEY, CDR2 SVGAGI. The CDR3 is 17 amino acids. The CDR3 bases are TGTGCCAGCAGTTACTCCCGGACAGGCTTCTCTGGAAACACCATATATTTT. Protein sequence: CASSYSRTGFSGNTIYF.

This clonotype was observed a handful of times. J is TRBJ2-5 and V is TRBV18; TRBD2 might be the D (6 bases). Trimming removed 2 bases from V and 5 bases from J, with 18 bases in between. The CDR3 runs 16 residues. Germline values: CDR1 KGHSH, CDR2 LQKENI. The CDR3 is CASSPGLAPREETQYF. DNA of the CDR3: TGTGCCAGCTCACCAGGTCTAGCGCCCCGAGAGGAGACCCAGTACTTC.

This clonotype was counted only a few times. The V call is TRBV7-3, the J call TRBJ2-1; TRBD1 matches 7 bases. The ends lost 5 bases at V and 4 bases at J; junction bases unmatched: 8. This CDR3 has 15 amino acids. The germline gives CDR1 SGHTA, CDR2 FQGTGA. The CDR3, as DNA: TGTGCCAGCAGCCTTAGGGACAGACAATACAATGAGCAGTTCTTC. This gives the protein CASSLRDRQYNEQFF.

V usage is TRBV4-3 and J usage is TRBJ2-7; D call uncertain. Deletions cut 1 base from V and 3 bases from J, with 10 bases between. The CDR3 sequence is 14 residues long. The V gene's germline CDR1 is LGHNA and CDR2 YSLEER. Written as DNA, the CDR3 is TGCGCCAGCAGCCAAGGTGTAGGGTTCTACGAGCAGTACTTC. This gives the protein CASSQGVGFYEQYF.